One sample yielded the 20 T cell receptor beta chains listed below, sequenced in a study of T-cell memory formation after mild COVID-19 (dated by TCRdb to the early 2020s). Library preparation was by 5' RACE. This sample was sequenced with an Illumina NovaSeq 6000. The public sequencing data were trimmed at Q25 with fastp and processed into clonotypes with MiXCR by TCRdb, which kept only in-frame beta chains. Merged by CDR3 protein, the rows form single entries marked with the most common genes and DNA. The sample yields approximately 180,000 distinct CDR3 sequences; approximately 16% were counted once. Together, the top ten hold around 1.9% of the sample. Source material: PBMCs or a T cell subset sorted from them (not recorded which). The receptors stem from an adult woman who had mild COVID-19 (a few samples of this study predate the infection). The sample titles of this study are shuffled in the database, so cell type and time point are left out; the donor was told from shared clones.

V usage is TRBV12-3 or TRBV12-4 and J usage is TRBJ1-1; no clear D. The CDR3 has 13 amino acids. Trimming took 6 bases from V and 0 from J, leaving 8 bases between them. The CDR3 bases are TGTGCCAGCAGCCGGGAGATGAACACTGAAGCTTTCTTT. Translating it yields CASSREMNTEAFF.

V is TRBV6-2 or TRBV6-3 and J is TRBJ1-2, with 7 nucleotides matching TRBD1. With 2 bases clipped from V and 6 bases from J, the junction kept 6 bases outside the gene matches. Germline V gene lookup returns CDR1 MNHEY and CDR2 SVGEGT. The CDR3 runs to 14 residues. The CDR3 DNA sequence: TGTGCCAGCAGTTACCCCGACAGGGTAGATGGCTACACCTTC. It translates to CASSYPDRVDGYTF.

Only a few counts were recorded for this clonotype. This chain uses TRBV5-1 with TRBJ2-6; D possibly uses TRBD1 or TRBD2 (5 bases each). The CDR3 totals 15 residues. Trimming cost V 1 base and J 6 bases, with 11 bases left between them. The germline V gene encodes CDR1 SGHRS and CDR2 YFSETQ. Here the CDR3 DNA reads TGCGCCAGCAGCTTGCACCCCGGGACGGCCAACGTCCTGACTTTC. Translation: CASSLHPGTANVLTF.

This clonotype occurred a few times. CDR3 region: CASTWDSTRGQPQHF. CDR3 bases: TGTGCCAGCACCTGGGACAGTACCCGGGGACAGCCCCAGCATTTT. The rearrangement uses TRBV6-2 or TRBV6-3 and TRBJ1-5; 7 bases align to TRBD1. After removal of 7 bases from V and 7 bases from J, the junction contained 13 bases not matched to a gene. Germline V CDR1 and CDR2: MNHEY, SVGEGT. The CDR3 runs 15 residues.

This clonotype was picked up a small number of times. The J gene is TRBJ2-3, the V gene TRBV7-8; the match to TRBD2 covers 7 bases. Germline CDR1 and CDR2: SGHVS and FQNEAQ. The CDR3 spans 16 residues. V lost 2 bases and J lost 4; bases outside the gene matches: 9. The CDR3 sequence is CASSLMTSRVPDTQYF. CDR3 nucleotides: TGTGCCAGCAGCTTAATGACTAGCCGCGTCCCAGATACGCAGTATTTT.

The rearrangement joins TRBV20-1 to TRBJ2-1; tentatively, D is TRBD2 (6 bases). Trimming stripped 7 bases from V and 0 bases from J, with 10 bases between. The germline V gene has CDR1 DFQATT and CDR2 SNEGSKA (reference sequence). CDR3 length equals 13 residues. The CDR3 sequence: CSGRGRSYNEQFF. DNA of the CDR3: TGCAGTGGGCGGGGCCGCTCCTACAATGAGCAGTTCTTC.

The rearrangement links TRBV7-3 to TRBJ2-1; D may correspond to TRBD1 or TRBD2 (5 bases each). The CDR3 consists of 13 residues. Germline V gives CDR1 SGHTA, CDR2 FQGTGA. The ends were cut back, 4 bases at V and 5 bases at J, with 9 bases in the middle. Here the CDR3 DNA reads TGTGCCAGCAGCTCGGGACCTCACAATGAGCAGTTCTTC. It is translated as CASSSGPHNEQFF. The whole variable domain, remainder taken from reference TRBV7-3 and TRBJ2-1, is GAGVSQTPSNKVTEKGKYVELRCDPISGHTALYWYRQSLGQGPEFLIYFQGTGAADDSGLPNDRFFAVRPEGSVSTLKIQRTERGDSAVYLCASSSGPHNEQFFGPGTRLTVL.

The chain has TRBV5-1 and TRBJ2-6; no definite D call. From germline, CDR1 is SGHRS and CDR2 YFSETQ. The CDR3 runs to 14 residues. V dropped 4 bases and J dropped 5 bases, with 10 bases sitting between them. The CDR3 region has the DNA TGCGCCAGCAGCCCCACCTCCCGGGCCAACGTCCTGACTTTC. Translated: CASSPTSRANVLTF.

The chain employs TRBV29-1 and TRBJ1-5; 8 bases align to TRBD1. Trimming at V came to 4 bases and at J to 4 bases, leaving 6 bases not matched to a gene. CDR1 SQVTM and CDR2 ANQGSEA come from the germline V gene. This CDR3 is built from 14 residues. The CDR3 protein is CSVAAGTGNQPQHF. CDR3 nucleotides: TGCAGCGTTGCGGCCGGGACAGGTAATCAGCCCCAGCATTTT. Based on the CDR3 plus reference TRBV29-1 and TRBJ1-5, the full variable domain is SAVISQKPSRDICQRGTSLTIQCQVDSQVTMMFWYRQQPGQSLTLIATANQGSEATYESGFVIDKFPISRPNLTFSTLTVSNMSPEDSSIYLCSVAAGTGNQPQHFGDGTRLSIL.

This clonotype was picked up a small number of times. V usage is TRBV11-2 and J usage is TRBJ2-3; tentatively, D is TRBD2 (6 bases). CDR1 is SGHAT, CDR2 FQNNGV, per germline. The ends were cut back, 4 bases at V and 2 bases at J, with 16 bases in the middle. This CDR3 has 16 residues. This CDR3 reads CASSYNLAGYTDTQYF. The CDR3 region has the DNA TGTGCCAGCAGCTATAATCTGGCGGGGTACACAGATACGCAGTATTTT.

This clonotype was counted a few times. V and J are TRBV7-2 and TRBJ2-6; D is unresolved. This CDR3 is built from 17 residues. Trimming removed 1 base at V and 2 bases at J, with 12 bases between. Germline CDR1 is SGHTA and CDR2 is FQGNSA. This CDR3 is CASSLVGFSPGANVLTF. CDR3 in DNA: TGTGCCAGCAGCTTAGTTGGGTTTTCGCCTGGGGCCAACGTCCTGACTTTC. The whole variable domain, remainder taken from reference TRBV7-2 and TRBJ2-6, is GAGVSQSPSNKVTEKGKDVELRCDPISGHTALYWYRQSLGQGLEFLIYFQGNSAPDKSGLPSDRFSAERTGGSVSTLTIQRTQQEDSAVYLCASSLVGFSPGANVLTFGAGSRLTVL.

This clonotype was observed a few times. This rearrangement joins TRBV29-1 to TRBJ1-1; D gene ambiguous. V lost 1 base, J lost 1 base, and 10 bases lay in between. CDR3 length equals 14 residues. Germline V gene lookup returns CDR1 SQVTM and CDR2 ANQGSEA. CDR3 nucleotides: TGCAGCGTTGAAGCCCGTCAGGCGAACACTGAAGCTTTCTTT. Protein product: CSVEARQANTEAFF.

J is TRBJ2-1 and V is TRBV23-1; D not resolved. TRBV23-1 is an ORF, and what it does is uncertain. V lost 1 base, J lost 8 bases, and 24 bases lay in between. The CDR3 spans 18 residues. The CDR3 loop is CASSQFCVWAPLVHEQFF. The CDR3 DNA is TGCGCCAGCAGTCAATTTTGCGTTTGGGCGCCCCTGGTCCATGAGCAGTTCTTC.

The CDR3 loop is CASSPAGSPGLRETQYF. In DNA form, the CDR3 reads TGTGCCAGCAGCCCAGCGGGGTCTCCGGGGTTGAGAGAGACCCAGTACTTC. The chain recombines TRBV4-2 with TRBJ2-5, with TRBD2 matching over 7 bases. This CDR3 has 17 residues. Germline V lookup: CDR1 LGHNA, CDR2 YNFKEQ. The V gene end was trimmed by 4 bases and the J gene end by 4 bases; junction bases not matched to a gene: 15.

The gene calls are TRBV7-2 and TRBJ2-3; D unresolved. The CDR3 consists of 15 residues. Germline assignment: CDR1 SGHTA and CDR2 FQGNSA. Trimming shortened V by 1 base and J by 2 bases, and 10 bases separated the two germline ends. The CDR3 loop is CASSLDLRLTDTQYF. The CDR3 DNA is TGTGCCAGCAGCTTAGACTTGCGCCTCACAGATACGCAGTATTTT.

The V call is TRBV6-2 or TRBV6-3, the J call TRBJ2-7; D not resolved. Germline lookup yields CDR1 MNHEY and CDR2 SVGEGT. The CDR3 contains 14 residues. V shed 2 bases and J shed 2 bases, with 10 bases lying between them. CDR3 sequence: CASSYAGLTYEQYF. CDR3 nucleotide sequence: TGTGCCAGCAGTTACGCCGGGCTGACCTACGAGCAGTACTTC.

The chain links TRBV5-1 to TRBJ2-1; a weak D match, TRBD1 (6 bases). This CDR3 is 12 amino acids long. CDR1 is SGHRS and CDR2 is YFSETQ in the germline V gene. V was clipped by 5 bases and J by 6 bases, with 9 bases between them. The CDR3 sequence is CASSTDSNEQFF. In nucleotides, the CDR3 is TGCGCCAGCAGTACGGACAGCAATGAGCAGTTCTTC.

This chain links TRBV29-1 with TRBJ1-2, with D perhaps matching TRBD1 (6 bases). The V gene's germline CDR1 is SQVTM and CDR2 ANQGSEA. CDR3 length equals 13 residues. V lost 7 bases and J 8 bases, leaving 20 bases between the germline ends. CDR3: CSDFSVSRGGYTF. The DNA of the CDR3 is TGCAGCGACTTCTCAGTCTCCAGGGGCGGCTACACCTTC. Complete variable domain (other parts from reference TRBV29-1 and TRBJ1-2): SAVISQKPSRDICQRGTSLTIQCQVDSQVTMMFWYRQQPGQSLTLIATANQGSEATYESGFVIDKFPISRPNLTFSTLTVSNMSPEDSSIYLCSDFSVSRGGYTFGSGTRLTVV.

The CDR3 sequence is CASGWGQGSTEAFF. The DNA for the CDR3 is TGCGCCAGCGGCTGGGGACAGGGGAGTACTGAAGCTTTCTTT. The J gene is TRBJ1-1, the V gene TRBV5-1; 10 nucleotides agree with TRBD1. The CDR3 extends over 14 amino acids. From germline, CDR1 is SGHRS and CDR2 YFSETQ. With 7 bases clipped from V and 5 bases from J, the junction kept 8 bases outside the gene matches.

This clonotype was seen a few times. The chain combines TRBV5-1 with TRBJ2-5; 10 bases fit TRBD1. The CDR3 sequence is 15 residues long. Germline V gives CDR1 SGHRS, CDR2 YFSETQ. The trim removed 4 bases at V and 1 base at J, leaving 4 bases unmatched. As DNA, the CDR3 is TGCGCCAGCAGCCCAGGACAGGGGGTCCAAGAGACCCAGTACTTC. The encoded protein is CASSPGQGVQETQYF.